This TCR beta chain was recovered during a study of molecular identifiers for immune sequencing clone quantification. Study context: Replicate RNA came from 20,000 or 100,000 naive CD8 cells and was split five ways, and four parts were sequenced.

Sorted naive CD8 T cells were those defined as CD8+CD4-CCR7+CD45RA+. This clonotype was recorded a few times. Its cognate antigen is unknown. TCRdb ran MiXCR on the PCR reads and lists one entry per CDR3 protein. Here the sample spans approximately 670,000 distinct CDR3 sequences, around 20% being singletons. The study, taken as a whole, reports: Over 97% of CMV-specific effector molecules, but under 1% of naive ones, were in clones above 20 copies. Jurkat TCR RNA spiked in from one cell could reportedly be detected among one million naive cells.

V trimming: 4 bases; J trimming: 2 bases; junction bases outside the gene matches: 11. Germline V lookup: CDR1 SGHDT, CDR2 YYEEEE. CDR3 length equals 16 residues. The sample was naive CD8+ T cells from blood, with Jurkat cell RNA spiked in. The subset denotes: FACS-sorted CD8+CD4-CCR7+CD45RA+ naive T cells. This clonotype was sampled from a human donor in good health. Some libraries in this study had Jurkat cell RNA spiked in. This sequence joins TRBV5-6 and TRBJ2-7; 8 bases are a match to TRBD1. In DNA form, the CDR3 reads TGTGCCAGCAGCCAGGATGGACAGGGTATGGCCTACGAGCAGTACTTC. Translation: CASSQDGQGMAYEQYF.